The rows below give T cell receptor beta chains drawn from one sample of a study of shared clonotypes between healthy human individuals. The repertoire was sequenced with immunoSEQ multiplex PCR; TCRdb's copy has only in-frame clones and lacks some. The repertoire holds over a million clones, with roughly 96% as singletons. The sequenced sample consisted of naive CD4+ T cells sorted from blood. The receptors here all came from a man aged 25-45 years in good health. The CDR3 runs from the conserved cysteine through the conserved F or W. Fields, in order: J gene, clone size, D gene, V gene, CDR3 DNA, CDR3 protein. The D gene is left open where the match is weak. Size is stated for part of the rows, as once, few or many counts, or as a class when the clone is expanded.

TRBJ1-5 - - TRBV28 TGTGCCAGCAGCGAGTCCGGGGGCCTTAGCAATCAGCCCCAGCATTTT CASSESGGLSNQPQHF
TRBJ2-7 - - TRBV28 TGTGCCAGCACCGGCCGGTCAAGGGGAATCTACGAGCAGTACTTC CASTGRSRGIYEQYF
TRBJ1-1 - - TRBV28 TGTGCCAGCAGTTTACTTTCGGGCTTGAACACTGAAGCTTTCTTT CASSLLSGLNTEAFF
TRBJ1-2 - - TRBV28 TGTGCCAGCAGTTTCTGGGGAACGGACTATGGCTACACCTTC CASSFWGTDYGYTF
TRBJ2-7 - - TRBV28 TGTGCCAGCAGTTTCAATATCCCCTACGAGCAGTACTTC CASSFNIPYEQYF
TRBJ2-1 - TRBD2 TRBV4-3 TGCGCCAGCAGCCTCCGGCTAGCGGAAACCTACAATGAGCAGTTCTTC CASSLRLAETYNEQFF
TRBJ2-2 - TRBD1 TRBV5-1 TGCGCCGGGGGACAGGGGAACACCGGGGAGCTGTTTTTT CAGGQGNTGELFF
TRBJ1-5 - TRBD1 TRBV6-6 TGTGCCAGCAGCGGACAGGGGCGAAATCAGCCCCAGCATTTT CASSGQGRNQPQHF
TRBJ2-1 - TRBD1 TRBV7-3 TGTGCCAGCAGCCGAAGACAGGGCTTCTACAATGAGCAGTTCTTC CASSRRQGFYNEQFF
TRBJ2-1 - - TRBV10-3 TGTGCCATCAGTGAACGGAATGAGCAGTTCTTC CAISERNEQFF
TRBJ2-1 - TRBD2 TRBV4-3 TGCGCCAGCAGCCAAGCCCTAGCGGGAGCCTACAATGAGCAGTTCTTC CASSQALAGAYNEQFF
TRBJ1-1 - - TRBV28 TGTGCCAGCAGTTTGGATCGAATGAACACTGAAGCTTTCTTT CASSLDRMNTEAFF
TRBJ1-2 - - TRBV28 TGTGCCAGCGGAGGAGTCCCTACGGGCTATGGCTACACCTTC CASGGVPTGYGYTF
TRBJ2-3 - TRBD2 TRBV9 TGTGCCAGCAGCGTTGGACTAGCGGGAGGATCAGATACGCAGTATTTT CASSVGLAGGSDTQYF
TRBJ1-2 - - TRBV7-2 TGTGCCAGCAGCCTCCTGGCGCAGGGCCCCGTATTAGACTATGGCTACACCTTC CASSLLAQGPVLDYGYTF
TRBJ2-1 - TRBD2 TRBV6-5 TGTGCCAGCAGTTTAAACAGCGGGAGGGCTTACAATGAGCAGTTCTTC CASSLNSGRAYNEQFF
TRBJ2-1 - - TRBV25-1 TGTGCCAGCAGTGACCGTTCGGCGGAGAGGGATGAGCAGTTCTTC CASSDRSAERDEQFF
TRBJ2-1 - - TRBV7-9 TGTGCCAGCAGCTTTGATGGGGGAGCAGAGCAGTTCTTC CASSFDGGAEQFF
TRBJ2-7 - TRBD2 TRBV5-1 TGCGCCAGCAGCTTGGAAATAGCGGGATTGTCTGTCGAGCAGTACTTC CASSLEIAGLSVEQYF
TRBJ1-2 - - TRBV5-6 TGTGCCAGCAGCTTGGGTCGGCCCTATGGCTACACCTTC CASSLGRPYGYTF
TRBJ2-7 once TRBD2 TRBV28 TGTGCCAGCAGTCCCACCCCGGGACTAGGCTACGAGCAGTACTTC CASSPTPGLGYEQYF
TRBJ2-1 - - TRBV9 TGTGCCAGCAGCGTAAAGGGGGGAGAGACCTCCTACAATGAGCAGTTCTTC CASSVKGGETSYNEQFF
TRBJ1-3 - - TRBV19 TGTGCCAGTAGTATCTCAGCCTCTGGAAACACCATATATTTT CASSISASGNTIYF
TRBJ2-5 - TRBD1 TRBV4-1 TGTGCCAGCAGCCGGGACAGGGGTTATGAGACCCAGTACTTC CASSRDRGYETQYF
TRBJ2-3 - TRBD1 TRBV2 TGTGCCAGCAAGGGACAGGGGACAGATACGCAGTATTTT CASKGQGTDTQYF
TRBJ2-7 - - TRBV11-2 TGTGCCAGCAGCTCTCTATGGTCCCGCGGGTACTTC CASSSLWSRGYF
TRBJ1-2 - - TRBV14 TGTGCCAGCAGCCAAGATTTAGGCTATGGCTACACCTTC CASSQDLGYGYTF
TRBJ1-1 - - TRBV27 TGTGCCAGCAGCCAAACAGGGAGAACTGAAGCTTTCTTT CASSQTGRTEAFF
TRBJ2-5 - - TRBV4-3 TGCGCCAGCAGCCACAGGGTCCGAGAGACCCAGTACTTC CASSHRVRETQYF
TRBJ2-7 - - TRBV5-1 TGCGCCAGCAGCTCGCAGGCTACCTACGAGCAGTACTTC CASSSQATYEQYF
TRBJ2-2 - - TRBV15 TGTGCCACCAGCAGAAAGACAACCGGGGAGCTGTTTTTT CATSRKTTGELFF
TRBJ1-1 - - TRBV5-1 TGCGCCAGCAGCTTGGGGTGGGACACTGAAGCTTTCTTT CASSLGWDTEAFF
TRBJ2-1 - TRBD1 TRBV5-1 TGCGCCAGCAACCAGGGACAGCGTTACAATGAGCAGTTCTTC CASNQGQRYNEQFF
TRBJ2-7 - - TRBV10-3 TGTGCCATCAATTCCGGGCAGGGGGGCCCCTACGAGCAGTACTTC CAINSGQGGPYEQYF
TRBJ2-3 - - TRBV30 TGTGCCTGGAGCGGGTTCCTGACGCCGGCAGCTAGCACAGATACGCAGTATTTT CAWSGFLTPAASTDTQYF
TRBJ2-1 - TRBD2 TRBV30 TGTGCCTGGAGGGGGACTAGCGGGAGGGGATACAATGAGCAGTTCTTC CAWRGTSGRGYNEQFF
TRBJ2-5 - TRBD1 TRBV28 TGTGCCAGCAGTGCCCCCGGGACAGGGGGATCGGAGACCCAGTACTTC CASSAPGTGGSETQYF
TRBJ2-1 - - TRBV9 TGTGCCAGCAGCGTACAGGGGAATTACAATGAGCAGTTCTTC CASSVQGNYNEQFF
TRBJ1-5 - - TRBV6-1 TGTGCCAGCAGTGCCCTCGGAAGCCGCAATCAGCCCCAGCATTTT CASSALGSRNQPQHF
TRBJ1-2 - - TRBV4-1 TGCGCCAGCAGCCAAGGGGATCGGGTATACGGCTACACCTTC CASSQGDRVYGYTF
TRBJ1-3 - - TRBV4-3 TGCGCCAGCAGCCAAGGGCGGACTTTTGGAAACACCATATATTTT CASSQGRTFGNTIYF
TRBJ2-4 - - TRBV5-1 TGCGCCAGCAGCTCCACAGGGGACTCGGCCAAAAACATTCAGTACTTC CASSSTGDSAKNIQYF
TRBJ1-1 - - TRBV29-1 TGCAGCGTAACGGATGTGAACACTGAAGCTTTCTTT CSVTDVNTEAFF
TRBJ2-6 - - TRBV28 TGTGCCAGCCGAGGAGTTGCGGTCTTTGGGGCCAACGTCCTGACTTTC CASRGVAVFGANVLTF
TRBJ1-3 - TRBD1 TRBV6-5 TGTGCCAGCAGTTACGAGGGGGCTAGTGGAAACACCATATATTTT CASSYEGASGNTIYF